The table lists the clone carrying this TCR beta chain with many counts. Its antigen remains unidentified. Unique molecular identifiers had been added to the TCR beta cDNA libraries. There were about 1 to 10 million T cells, and about 500,000 cDNA molecules came from them. Using its own MiXCR run on the PCR reads, TCRdb lists one record per CDR3 protein. The table includes 400,000 to 500,000 distinct CDR3 sequences, less than 40% detected once. These data originate in a study of post-analysis software for immune sequencing data. Study findings and constraints: Higher frequency in patients than in controls was seen for about five TRBV segments, with TRBV5-6, TRBV5-1 and TRBV20-1 among them.

Trimming cost V 5 bases and J 2 bases; bases outside gene matches: 6. Germline values: CDR1 MRHNA, CDR2 SNTAGT. The CDR3 has 15 amino acids. This receptor was taken from a girl aged 2-10 years with multiple sclerosis. V gene TRBV6-4 combines with J gene TRBJ2-7; 10 nucleotides align to TRBD2. The specimen was blood. CDR3 in DNA: TGTGCCAGCAGTATCACTAGCGGGGAGGCCTACGAGCAGTACTTC. This sequence encodes CASSITSGEAYEQYF.